This T cell receptor (beta chain) was sequenced for a study of Ad26.COV2.S vaccination and SARS-CoV-2 variants. Here immunoSEQ multiplex PCR was the method, and the copy in TCRdb shows in-frame clones only, minus some. The sample yields over 400,000 clones, approximately 92% seen once. The treatment denotes: around 19 received Ad26.COV2.S at low or high dose, single or two shots; roughly five received placebo; per-sample allocation not given. The investigators took samples on day 63 after the first vaccine or placebo injection. The origin of this receptor is a person aged 18-65 years who received the Ad26.COV2.S COVID-19 vaccine or a placebo. Specimen: peripheral blood, collected in a trial of Ad26.COV2.S vaccine versus placebo.

The CDR3 spells CASSPPRFEATMKSYQQDEQYV. The CDR3 DNA is TGTGCCAGCAGCCCCCCGAGGTTTGAGGCCACCATGAAGTCCTACCAGCAGGATGAGCAGTACGTC. The chain combines TRBV21-1 with TRBJ2-7. TRBV21-1 constitutes a pseudogene. The CDR3 spans 22 residues.